A selection of T cell receptor beta chains follows, all from one sample in a study of T cell repertoires in MIS-A myocarditis. Sequenced by immunoSEQ multiplex PCR; TCRdb stores in-frame clones only, minus some. The data show 7,000 or so clones, with approximately 72% seen just once and less than 20% held by the top ten. The sample was right inferior lung lobe tissue obtained at autopsy. These receptors came from a man younger than 35 with fulminant myocarditis from multisystem inflammatory syndrome in adults (MIS-A) after COVID-19. CDR3s include the opening cysteine and the closing phenylalanine or tryptophan. D genes are given only for firm matches. Some rows mark clone size as missing; the rest say once, few, many or name a class of expanded clone.

V	D	J	size	CDR3	DNA
TRBV29-1	.	TRBJ1-2	once	CSASRASLGDGYTF	TGCAGCGCCTCCCGGGCGTCCCTGGGCGATGGCTACACCTTC
TRBV2	TRBD2	TRBJ2-3	once	CASSEGLAGGAADTQYF	TGTGCCAGCAGTGAGGGACTAGCGGGAGGGGCCGCAGATACGCAGTATTTT
TRBV28	.	TRBJ1-2	.	CASSLIAGVVGYTF	TGTGCCAGCAGTTTAATTGCAGGGGTAGTAGGCTACACCTTC
TRBV2	.	TRBJ1-1	.	CASKGSMNTEAFF	TGTGCCAGCAAGGGATCGATGAACACTGAAGCTTTCTTT
TRBV2	.	TRBJ1-5	.	CASKREHQPQHF	TGTGCCAGCAAGAGAGAGCATCAGCCCCAGCATTTT
TRBV6-5	.	TRBJ1-2	.	CASSYSSLGAGGYTF	TGTGCCAGCAGTTACTCGAGTCTCGGGGCAGGTGGCTACACCTTC
TRBV30	TRBD1	TRBJ1-3	.	CATDRGNSGNTIYF	TGTGCCACGGACAGGGGGAACTCTGGAAACACCATATATTTT
TRBV7-6	.	TRBJ1-1	once	CASSLFGGQGTEAFF	TGTGCCAGCAGCTTATTTGGGGGGCAGGGCACTGAAGCTTTCTTT
TRBV14	TRBD1	TRBJ1-2	.	CASSPQTGSGYTF	TGTGCCAGCAGCCCCCAGACAGGGTCCGGCTACACCTTC
TRBV5-1	TRBD1	TRBJ1-1	few	CASRPRQGSTEAFF	TGCGCCAGCAGACCTAGACAGGGAAGCACTGAAGCTTTCTTT
TRBV7-8	.	TRBJ2-2	.	CASSPVGGWELFF	TGTGCCAGCAGCCCGGTTGGGGGTTGGGAGCTGTTTTTT
TRBV2	.	TRBJ1-5	few	CASSEWGRQPQHF	TGTGCCAGCAGTGAATGGGGTCGTCAGCCCCAGCATTTT
TRBV14	.	TRBJ1-3	.	CASSQNPPVGGNTIYF	TGTGCCAGCAGCCAAAACCCTCCTGTGGGTGGAAACACCATATATTTT
TRBV30	TRBD1	TRBJ2-5	once	CAWSIGGQGKTQYF	TGTGCCTGGAGTATTGGGGGACAGGGGAAGACCCAGTACTTC
TRBV27	.	TRBJ1-1	.	CASSLSISDVNTEAFF	TGTGCCAGCAGTTTATCGATCTCCGATGTGAACACTGAAGCTTTCTTT
TRBV12-3/TRBV12-4	.	TRBJ1-6	.	CASSFGPWSLHF	TGTGCCAGCAGTTTCGGGCCATGGTCCCTCCACTTT
TRBV20-1	.	TRBJ1-2	.	CRTGTIYGYTF	TGCAGAACCGGGACTATCTATGGCTACACCTTC
TRBV27	.	TRBJ2-7	.	CASSLRAYEQYF	TGTGCCAGCAGTTTGCGGGCCTACGAGCAGTACTTC
TRBV7-2	.	TRBJ1-4	.	CASSLARGTNIEKLFF	TGTGCCAGCAGCTTAGCGCGGGGGACGAATATAGAAAAACTGTTTTTT
TRBV6-5	TRBD1	TRBJ1-3	.	CASSVDRGGNTIYF	TGTGCCAGCAGCGTTGACAGGGGAGGAAACACCATATATTTT
TRBV5-1	.	TRBJ2-2	.	CASSLDGGTNTGELFF	TGCGCCAGCAGCTTGGACGGGGGCACGAACACCGGGGAGCTGTTTTTT
TRBV11-2	TRBD2	TRBJ2-7	few	CASSLDWAGGTYEQYF	TGTGCCAGCAGCTTAGATTGGGCGGGAGGCACCTACGAGCAGTACTTC
TRBV13	.	TRBJ1-1	.	CASSPQPGNTEAFF	TGTGCCAGCAGCCCCCAGCCGGGGAACACTGAAGCTTTCTTT
TRBV7-2	.	TRBJ1-6	few	CASSLAYGLSGSPLHF	TGTGCCAGCAGCTTAGCGTACGGACTTTCGGGTTCACCCCTCCACTTT
TRBV6-5	.	TRBJ2-7	.	CASSYRGLIYEQYF	TGTGCCAGCAGTTACCGGGGCTTGATCTACGAGCAGTACTTC
TRBV7-8	.	TRBJ1-4	.	CASSLLAGVGEKLFF	TGTGCCAGCAGCTTATTAGCAGGGGTTGGGGAAAAACTGTTTTTT
TRBV29-1	.	TRBJ2-5	.	CSVAYSSEGTQYF	TGCAGCGTTGCGTACAGTTCCGAGGGGACCCAGTACTTC
TRBV28	TRBD1	TRBJ1-5	.	CASSMDRGPQPQHF	TGTGCCAGCAGTATGGACAGGGGCCCTCAGCCCCAGCATTTT
TRBV5-5	.	TRBJ2-2	.	CASSFTGATNTGELFF	TGTGCCAGCAGCTTTACGGGAGCCACGAACACCGGGGAGCTGTTTTTT
TRBV11-2	.	TRBJ1-2	once	CASSLVEAGYGYTF	TGTGCCAGCAGCCTAGTGGAGGCGGGCTATGGCTACACCTTC
TRBV7-9	.	TRBJ2-2	.	CASSPRGREENTGELFF	TGTGCCAGCAGCCCCAGGGGGCGGGAGGAAAACACCGGGGAGCTGTTTTTT
TRBV9	.	TRBJ2-7	few	CASSVSPQGSYEQYF	TGTGCCAGCAGCGTCTCCCCCCAGGGTTCCTACGAGCAGTACTTC
TRBV3-1/TRBV3-2	.	TRBJ2-7	.	CASSQGYEQYF	TGTGCCAGCAGCCAAGGCTACGAGCAGTACTTC
TRBV29-1	.	TRBJ2-4	once	CSVTRAETKNIQYF	TGCAGCGTCACAAGGGCTGAAACCAAAAACATTCAGTATTTC
TRBV28	.	TRBJ2-5	.	CASSSLGVETQYF	TGTGCCAGCAGTTCATTGGGGGTAGAGACCCAGTACTTC
TRBV5-1	TRBD1	TRBJ1-4	few	CASSSGGQGREKLFF	TGCGCCAGCAGCTCGGGGGGACAGGGGCGAGAAAAACTGTTTTTT
TRBV6-2/TRBV6-3	.	TRBJ1-5	once	CASSYSSAGDGNQPQHF	TGTGCCAGCAGTTACTCGTCGGCAGGAGATGGCAATCAGCCCCAGCATTTT
TRBV28	.	TRBJ2-5	once	CASSIRKGGGFQETQYF	TGTGCCAGCAGTATCCGTAAGGGGGGAGGATTCCAAGAGACCCAGTACTTC
TRBV18	.	TRBJ2-7	.	CASSPGAGVPTPFYEQYF	TGTGCCAGCTCACCAGGGGCAGGGGTCCCCACCCCCTTTTACGAGCAGTACTTC
TRBV27	.	TRBJ2-3	.	CASRQHAAGDTQYF	TGTGCCTCACGCCAGCATGCAGCGGGAGATACGCAGTATTTT
TRBV30	TRBD1	TRBJ1-2	.	CAWTGQGPYGYTF	TGTGCCTGGACAGGACAGGGTCCGTATGGCTACACCTTC
TRBV30	.	TRBJ1-1	.	CAWSVWTFGRMNTEAFF	TGTGCCTGGAGTGTATGGACATTCGGGAGGATGAACACTGAAGCTTTCTTT